This T cell receptor beta chain comes out of a study of T cell responses to AZD1222 COVID-19 vaccine. Looking at the study overall: Analysis merged second doses at about 4 or about 12 weeks.

For this clone: The antigen remains undetermined.

The study's findings and limits: Close to half of spike-specific TCRs reportedly recognize unmutated variant regions. Baseline antibody screening turned up just five to seven seropositive AZD1222 recipients. Spike-specific TCR breadth and depth rose after two AZD1222 doses.

The CDR3 length is 15 residues. The germline V gene encodes CDR1 MNHEY and CDR2 SMNVEV (reference sequence). V lost 7 bases to trimming and J lost 4 bases, with 18 bases between them. This table comes from immunoSEQ multiplex PCR, and its TCRdb copy is limited to in-frame clones, with some not included. The sample has some 130,000 clones, roughly 88% seen once; the top ten hold about 1.6%. The rearrangement joins TRBV27 to TRBJ2-3; tentative D call: TRBD2 (7 bases). This clonotype was obtained from an adult in good health. The sequences come from peripheral blood, collected on day 0 of AZD1222 vaccination. The CDR3 nucleotides read TGTGCCAGCAATATCGTGGGGGGGGGCCCAGATACGCAGTATTTT. Translated: CASNIVGGGPDTQYF.